This is a list of T cell receptor beta chains from one sample in a study of technical replicates of blood from four donors. This table comes from immunoSEQ multiplex PCR, and its TCRdb copy is limited to in-frame clones, with some not included. The repertoire holds under 100,000 clones, with 96% as singletons. Input material: T cells isolated from PBMCs. These receptors were collected from a human donor in good health. Each CDR3 is given with its conserved first and last residue. A D gene is named only where the DNA matches it firmly. Clone sizes are given selectively: once, few, many, or a class where the clone is expanded.

TRBV30,TRBJ1-1,NA,NA,CAWSFWGRRDTEAFF,TGTGCCTGGTCGTTTTGGGGGCGAAGAGACACTGAAGCTTTCTTT
TRBV13,TRBJ2-2,TRBD1,once,CASSGIGTAITGELFF,TGTGCCAGCAGCGGGATAGGGACAGCGATCACCGGGGAGCTGTTTTTT
TRBV4-1,TRBJ2-7,TRBD2,NA,CASSLRPGLAGVEQYF,TGCGCCAGCAGCCTACGGCCGGGACTAGCGGGAGTCGAGCAGTACTTC
TRBV5-6,TRBJ1-2,TRBD1,NA,CASILGQGNYGYTF,TGTGCCAGCATTCTGGGACAGGGAAACTATGGCTACACCTTC
TRBV30,TRBJ1-2,NA,once,CAWSIFGGYGYTF,TGTGCCTGGAGTATTTTCGGAGGCTATGGCTACACCTTC
TRBV7-9,TRBJ1-2,NA,few,CASTRGQGGYTF,TGTGCCAGCACCCGGGGCCAGGGGGGCTACACCTTC
TRBV4-3,TRBJ2-7,TRBD1,NA,CASSHGQGAYEQYF,TGCGCCAGCAGCCATGGGCAGGGGGCCTACGAGCAGTACTTC
TRBV9,TRBJ2-1,NA,NA,CASSVGGGRNNEQFF,TGTGCCAGCAGCGTAGGCGGAGGGCGGAACAATGAGCAGTTCTTC
TRBV5-1,TRBJ1-1,TRBD1,NA,CASSLSGGASSEAFF,TGCGCCAGCAGCTTATCAGGGGGCGCGTCGTCTGAAGCTTTCTTT
TRBV19,TRBJ2-5,TRBD2,NA,CASSILAGFQETQYF,TGTGCCAGTAGTATCCTAGCGGGATTCCAAGAGACCCAGTACTTC
TRBV5-4,TRBJ2-3,NA,NA,CASSVASDTQYF,TGTGCCAGCAGCGTAGCGTCAGATACGCAGTATTTT
TRBV7-8,TRBJ2-7,NA,NA,CASSFGPGQGPGEQYF,NA
TRBV6-5,TRBJ1-4,NA,NA,CASSWATNEKLFF,TGTGCCAGCAGTTGGGCGACTAATGAAAAACTGTTTTTT
TRBV7-9,TRBJ2-2,TRBD2,NA,CASSLGGLAGPPNTGELFF,TGTGCCAGCAGCTTAGGGGGACTAGCGGGCCCCCCCAACACCGGGGAGCTGTTTTTT
TRBV6-5,TRBJ2-2,TRBD2,NA,CATVTSGTGELFF,TGTGCCACCGTGACTAGCGGTACCGGGGAGCTGTTTTTT